The TCR beta chain under discussion was sequenced for a study of T-cell reconstitution after alpha-beta-depleted transplantation in children. Study-wide points: A year post-transplant, T-cell counts and diversity derived mostly from newly produced T cells. Several hundred rapidly expanded clones from non-depleted graft cells reportedly supplied alpha-beta T cells about two months post-transplant.

This clonotype was counted only a few times. The target antigen is unknown. The library targeted TCRbeta and was prepared with unique molecular identifiers. TCRdb itself ran the PCR reads through MiXCR, one entry per CDR3 protein. The sample has hundreds of thousands of distinct CDR3 sequences, around 12% seen once; the top ten hold 0.79%. The CDR3 is 14 residues long. The germline gives CDR1 LGHNA, CDR2 YNFKEQ. Trimming shortened V by 0 bases and J by 4 bases, and 6 bases separated the two germline ends. The clonotype comes from a girl aged 2 to 10 with congenital amegakaryocytic thrombocytopenia, due to receive a stem cell transplant. The source was PBMCs, collected before TCRalphabeta/CD19-depleted stem cell transplant. This chain connects TRBV4-2 to TRBJ2-2; D is undetermined. The CDR3 bases are TGTGCCAGCAGCCAAGACGCGTTCACCGGGGAGCTGTTTTTT. Its protein is CASSQDAFTGELFF.